The 10 T cell receptor beta chains reported below all come from one sample, sequenced in a study of T cell responses to AZD1222 COVID-19 vaccine. Profiling relied on immunoSEQ multiplex PCR, and the TCRdb table lists in-frame clones only, not all of them. The table lists approximately 190,000 clones, roughly 93% of them singletons. This material consisted of peripheral blood, taken on day 0 of AZD1222 vaccination. The receptors were sampled from an adult in good health.

V gene TRBV7-2 combines with J gene TRBJ2-7; the D gene could be TRBD1 or TRBD2 (5 bases each). Trimming removed 1 base from V and 5 bases from J, with 12 bases in between. Per germline, CDR1 SGHTA and CDR2 FQGNSA. The CDR3 extends over 14 amino acids. CDR3 nucleotides: TGTGCCAGCAGCTTAGTACCTGGGACCCACGAGCAGTACTTC. Its translation: CASSLVPGTHEQYF. Looking up the rest from reference TRBV7-2 and TRBJ2-7 gives the full variable domain: GAGVSQSPSNKVTEKGKDVELRCDPISGHTALYWYRQSLGQGLEFLIYFQGNSAPDKSGLPSDRFSAERTGGSVSTLTIQRTQQEDSAVYLCASSLVPGTHEQYFGPGTRLTVT.

V is TRBV28 and J is TRBJ2-7; TRBD2 matches at 9 bases. J lost 5 bases, V lost 7 bases, and 9 bases had no gene match. Germline CDR1 and CDR2: MDHEN and SYDVKM. This CDR3 comprises 14 residues. The CDR3 sequence: CASTPTSGKNEQYF. The CDR3, as DNA: TGTGCCAGCACCCCGACTAGCGGTAAAAACGAGCAGTACTTC.

The chain links TRBV19 to TRBJ1-5; D is perhaps TRBD1 (5 bases). Germline lookup yields CDR1 LNHDA and CDR2 SQIVND (reference sequence). The CDR3 runs 18 residues. Trimming removed 4 bases from V and 9 bases from J, with 28 bases in between. DNA for the CDR3: TGTGCCAGTAGTACTCAACCTCTGTCCAGGGTGGCCGCAGGGCCCCAGCATTTT. As protein: CASSTQPLSRVAAGPQHF.

The rearrangement joins TRBV9 to TRBJ2-7; possible D gene TRBD2, 5 bases. CDR1 SGDLS and CDR2 YYNGEE come from the germline V gene. This CDR3 region has 13 residues. The ends were cut back, 3 bases at V and 4 bases at J, with 11 bases in the middle. The CDR3 DNA follows: TGTGCCAGCAGCGGATCCCCGGGGTACGAGCAGTACTTC. Translating gives CASSGSPGYEQYF.

This clone was seen only once. The chain couples TRBV2 to TRBJ2-1; D is uncertain. V shed 0 bases and J shed 12 bases, with 9 bases lying between them. CDR3 length: 12 residues. The V gene's germline CDR1 is SNHLY and CDR2 FYNNEI. The CDR3 bases are TGTGCCAGCAGTGAAGCTGGTCGGTTGCAGTTCTTC. The encoded protein is CASSEAGRLQFF.

This chain connects TRBV11-2 to TRBJ2-3; 7 bases agree with TRBD1. Germline CDR1 and CDR2: SGHAT and FQNNGV. Unmatched junction bases numbered 9, after V lost 8 bases and J lost 1 base. The CDR3 has 15 amino acids. This CDR3 is CASVLRGPGTDTQYF. CDR3 nucleotides: TGTGCCAGCGTTCTAAGGGGGCCGGGCACAGATACGCAGTATTTT. Variable domain in full (rest from reference TRBV11-2 and TRBJ2-3): EAGVAQSPRYKIIEKRQSVAFWCNPISGHATLYWYQQILGQGPKLLIQFQNNGVVDDSQLPKDRFSAERLKGVDSTLKIQPAKLEDSAVYLCASVLRGPGTDTQYFGPGTRLTVL.

The chain has TRBV15 and TRBJ2-7; 13 bases are shared with TRBD2. The CDR3 has 15 amino acids. Germline CDR1 LNHNV, CDR2 YYDKDF (reference sequence). Losses at the gene ends were 5 bases for V and 3 bases for J; bases not matched to a gene: 4. The CDR3 sequence is CATSDGLAGVYEQYF. The CDR3 region has the DNA TGTGCCACCAGCGACGGACTAGCGGGGGTCTACGAGCAGTACTTC.

This chain uses TRBV3-1 (or the pseudogene TRBV3-2) with TRBJ2-3, with D perhaps TRBD2 (6 bases). CDR3 length equals 15 residues. The V gene's germline CDR1 is LGHDT and CDR2 YNNKEL (reference sequence). V lost 4 bases and J lost 0, with 11 bases in between. The chain's CDR3 is CASSPPGGSTDTQYF. In DNA, the CDR3 is TGTGCCAGCAGCCCCCCCGGGGGTAGCACAGATACGCAGTATTTT.

This chain joins TRBV7-3 and TRBJ2-5; TRBD2 agrees at 7 bases. This CDR3 region has 15 residues. Per germline, CDR1 SGHTA and CDR2 FQGTGA. J gave up 4 bases and V 2 bases, and 7 bases lay outside the gene matches. CDR3 nucleotides: TGTGCCAGCAGCTTAGATGGACGCGGGGGAGAGACCCAGTACTTC. Its translation is CASSLDGRGGETQYF.

V and J are TRBV28 and TRBJ2-7, with 8 bases that match TRBD2. Per germline, CDR1 MDHEN and CDR2 SYDVKM. This CDR3 contains 14 residues. V was pared by 4 bases and J by 6 bases, with 8 bases of the junction left unmatched. CDR3 in amino acids: CASSSAGLDGEQYF. CDR3 in DNA: TGTGCCAGCAGTTCCGCGGGACTAGACGGCGAGCAGTACTTC.